This TCR beta chain was recovered during a study of T cells after yellow fever vaccination. Regarding the study as a whole: Post-booster repertoires contained most primary-vaccination clones again (96% CD4, approximately 86% CD8).

In the case of this clonotype: Its antigen is unidentified.

The CDR3 has 14 residues. V lost 3 bases, J lost 6 bases, and 11 bases lay in between. TCRdb used MiXCR to reprocess the 5' RACE reads, holding one entry per CDR3 protein. The profile shows 450,000 to 650,000 distinct CDR3 sequences, 13% of them singletons. This chain connects TRBV12-3 or TRBV12-4 to TRBJ2-2; D may match TRBD1 or TRBD2 (5 bases each). Sequencing used PBMCs, obtained on the day of the yellow fever booster vaccination. This sequence originates from a man younger than 45 who received the YFV17D yellow fever vaccine. The DNA of the CDR3 is TGTGCCAGCAGTTTGCTGGGGGAGTCCGGGGAGCTGTTTTTT. This codes for CASSLLGESGELFF.